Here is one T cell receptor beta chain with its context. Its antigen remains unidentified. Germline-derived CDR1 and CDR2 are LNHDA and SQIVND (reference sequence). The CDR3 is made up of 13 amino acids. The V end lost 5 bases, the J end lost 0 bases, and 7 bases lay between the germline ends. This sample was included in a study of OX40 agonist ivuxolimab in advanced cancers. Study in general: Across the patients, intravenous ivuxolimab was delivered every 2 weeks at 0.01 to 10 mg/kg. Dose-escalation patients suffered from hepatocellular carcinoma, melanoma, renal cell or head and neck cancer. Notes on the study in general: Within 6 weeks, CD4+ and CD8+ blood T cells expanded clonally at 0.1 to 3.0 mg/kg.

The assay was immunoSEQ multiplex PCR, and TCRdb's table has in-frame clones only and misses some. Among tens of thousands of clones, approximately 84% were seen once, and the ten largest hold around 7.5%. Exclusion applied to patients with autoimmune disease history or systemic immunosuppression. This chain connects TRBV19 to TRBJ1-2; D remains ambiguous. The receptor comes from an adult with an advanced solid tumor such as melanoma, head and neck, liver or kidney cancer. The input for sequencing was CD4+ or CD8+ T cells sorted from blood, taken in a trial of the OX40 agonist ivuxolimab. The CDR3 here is CASSPGTNYGYTF. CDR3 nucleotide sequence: TGTGCCAGTAGTCCCGGAACTAACTATGGCTACACCTTC.